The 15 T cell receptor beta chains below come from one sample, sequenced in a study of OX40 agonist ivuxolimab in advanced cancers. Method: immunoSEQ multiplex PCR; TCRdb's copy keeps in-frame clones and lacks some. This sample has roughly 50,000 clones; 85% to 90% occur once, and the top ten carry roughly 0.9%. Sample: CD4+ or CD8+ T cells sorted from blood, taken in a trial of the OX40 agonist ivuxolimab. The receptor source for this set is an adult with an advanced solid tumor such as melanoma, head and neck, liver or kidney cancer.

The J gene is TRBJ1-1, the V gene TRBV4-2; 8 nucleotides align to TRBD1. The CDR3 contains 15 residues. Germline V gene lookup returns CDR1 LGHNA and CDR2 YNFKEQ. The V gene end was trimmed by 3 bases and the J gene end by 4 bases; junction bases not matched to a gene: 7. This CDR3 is CASSQRQGPPTEAFF. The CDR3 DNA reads TGTGCCAGCAGCCAGCGACAGGGGCCCCCCACTGAAGCTTTCTTT.

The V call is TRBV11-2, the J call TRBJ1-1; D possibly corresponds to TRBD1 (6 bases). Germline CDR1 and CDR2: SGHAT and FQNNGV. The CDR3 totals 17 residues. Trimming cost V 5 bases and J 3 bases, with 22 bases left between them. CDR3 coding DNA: TGTGCCAGCAGCCTCGGACAGTCCAATATACCCCACACTGAAGCTTTCTTT. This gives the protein CASSLGQSNIPHTEAFF.

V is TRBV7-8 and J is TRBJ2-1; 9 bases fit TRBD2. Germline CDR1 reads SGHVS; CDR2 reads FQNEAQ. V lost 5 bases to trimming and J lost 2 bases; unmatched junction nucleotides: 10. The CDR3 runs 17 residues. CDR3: CASSPHRLAVPYNEQFF. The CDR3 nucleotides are TGTGCCAGCAGCCCCCACCGACTAGCGGTCCCCTACAATGAGCAGTTCTTC.

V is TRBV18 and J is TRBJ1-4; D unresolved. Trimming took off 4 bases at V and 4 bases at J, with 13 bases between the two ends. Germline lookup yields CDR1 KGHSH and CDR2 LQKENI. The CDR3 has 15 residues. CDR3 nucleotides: TGTGCCAGCTCACGAACAGAAAACCGTAATGAAAAACTGTTTTTT. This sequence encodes CASSRTENRNEKLFF. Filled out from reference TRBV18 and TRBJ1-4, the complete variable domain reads NAGVMQNPRHLVRRRGQEARLRCSPMKGHSHVYWYRQLPEEGLKFMVYLQKENIIDESGMPKERFSAEFPKEGPSILRIQQVVRGDSAAYFCASSRTENRNEKLFFGSGTQLSVL.

CDR3 coding DNA: TGTGCCAGTAGGAACCTTCTGGGGGATACGCAGTATTTT. Protein product: CASRNLLGDTQYF. The chain links TRBV19 to TRBJ2-3; D ambiguous. V was trimmed by 6 bases and J by 6 bases, leaving 13 bases between them. The CDR3 length is 13 residues. CDR1 and CDR2 from the germline V gene are LNHDA and SQIVND (reference sequence).

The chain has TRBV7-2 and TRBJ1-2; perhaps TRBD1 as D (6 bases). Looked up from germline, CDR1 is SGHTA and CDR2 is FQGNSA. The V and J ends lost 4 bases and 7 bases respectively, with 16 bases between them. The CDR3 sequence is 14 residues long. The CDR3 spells CASSSRTAPSGYTF. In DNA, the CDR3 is TGTGCCAGCAGCTCCCGGACAGCCCCCAGTGGCTACACCTTC.

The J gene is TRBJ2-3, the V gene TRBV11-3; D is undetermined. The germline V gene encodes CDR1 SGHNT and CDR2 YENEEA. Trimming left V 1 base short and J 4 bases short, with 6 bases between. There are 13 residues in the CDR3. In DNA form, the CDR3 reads TGTGCCAGCAGCTTAGGGGCCGCAGATACGCAGTATTTT. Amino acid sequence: CASSLGAADTQYF.

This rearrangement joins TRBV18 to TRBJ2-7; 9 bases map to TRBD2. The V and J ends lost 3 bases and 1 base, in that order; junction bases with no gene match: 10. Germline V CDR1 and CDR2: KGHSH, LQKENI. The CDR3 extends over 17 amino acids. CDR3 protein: CASSPRGSGGLSYEQYF. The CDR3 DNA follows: TGTGCCAGCTCACCCCGGGGTAGCGGGGGCCTATCCTACGAGCAGTACTTC.

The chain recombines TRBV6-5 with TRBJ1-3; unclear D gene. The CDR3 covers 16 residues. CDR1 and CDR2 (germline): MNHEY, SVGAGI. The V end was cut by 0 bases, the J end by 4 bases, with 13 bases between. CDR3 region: CASSYSPGTVGNTIYF. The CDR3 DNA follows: TGTGCCAGCAGTTACTCTCCGGGTACAGTCGGAAACACCATATATTTT.

Written as DNA, the CDR3 is TGTGCCAGCTCACCAAACCCTGGCGGAGAGACCCAGTACTTC. This sequence encodes CASSPNPGGETQYF. V is TRBV18 and J is TRBJ2-5, with D uncertain. Germline V CDR1 and CDR2: KGHSH, LQKENI. The CDR3 sequence is 14 residues long. V was cut by 2 bases and J by 4 bases, with 11 bases left in between.

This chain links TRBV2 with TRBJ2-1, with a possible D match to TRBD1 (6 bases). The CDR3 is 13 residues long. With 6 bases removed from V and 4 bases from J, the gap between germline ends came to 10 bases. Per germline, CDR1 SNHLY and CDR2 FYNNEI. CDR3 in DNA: TGTGCCAGCAGCGGACAGCTTTACAATGAGCAGTTCTTC. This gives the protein CASSGQLYNEQFF. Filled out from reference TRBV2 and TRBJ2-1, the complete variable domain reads EPEVTQTPSHQVTQMGQEVILRCVPISNHLYFYWYRQILGQKVEFLVSFYNNEISEKSEIFDDQFSVERPDGSNFTLKIRSTKLEDSAMYFCASSGQLYNEQFFGPGTRLTVL.

The CDR3 spells CASSSTGNRRTRQYF. As DNA, the CDR3 is TGTGCCAGTAGTTCTACAGGGAATCGACGTACGAGGCAGTACTTC. The J gene is TRBJ2-7, the V gene TRBV19; tentative D call: TRBD1 (6 bases). Trimming pared 5 bases from V and 9 bases from J, leaving 23 bases between. From germline, CDR1 is LNHDA and CDR2 SQIVND (reference sequence). CDR3 length: 15 amino acids.

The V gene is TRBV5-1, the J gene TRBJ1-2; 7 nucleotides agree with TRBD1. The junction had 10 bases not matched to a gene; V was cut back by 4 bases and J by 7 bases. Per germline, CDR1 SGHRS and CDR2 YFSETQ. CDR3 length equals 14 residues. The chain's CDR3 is CASSPGQARSGYTF. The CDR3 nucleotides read TGCGCCAGCAGCCCCGGACAGGCGCGGAGTGGCTACACCTTC.

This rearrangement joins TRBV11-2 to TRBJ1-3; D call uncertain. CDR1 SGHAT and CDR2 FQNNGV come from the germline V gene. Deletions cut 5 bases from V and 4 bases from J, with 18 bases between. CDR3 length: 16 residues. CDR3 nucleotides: TGTGCCAGCAGCGTTCAGGTTGGGTATTTCGGAAACACCATATATTTT. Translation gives CASSVQVGYFGNTIYF.

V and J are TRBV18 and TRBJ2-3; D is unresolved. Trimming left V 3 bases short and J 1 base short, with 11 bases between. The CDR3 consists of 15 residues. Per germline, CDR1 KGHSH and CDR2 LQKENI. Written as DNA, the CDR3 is TGTGCCAGCTCACCTTCGACAAGACGCACAGATACGCAGTATTTT. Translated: CASSPSTRRTDTQYF.